These 23 T cell receptor beta chains were sequenced from one sample in a study of T cell responses to AZD1222 COVID-19 vaccine. TCRdb's copy holds only in-frame clones and misses some; the assay was immunoSEQ multiplex PCR. This table has approximately 71,000 clones, almost 90% appearing once. Specimen: peripheral blood, collected on day 0 of AZD1222 vaccination. Receptors originate from an adult in good health.

The chain combines TRBV11-2 with TRBJ1-2; a possible D gene is TRBD1 (5 bases). This CDR3 is built from 15 residues. The V end lost 0 bases, the J end lost 4 bases, and 12 bases lay between the germline ends. Germline V gene lookup returns CDR1 SGHAT and CDR2 FQNNGV. The CDR3 bases are TGTGCCAGCAGCTTAGATGTTGGGGACTTCTATGGCTACACCTTC. Protein: CASSLDVGDFYGYTF. The whole variable domain, filled in from reference TRBV11-2 and TRBJ1-2, reads EAGVAQSPRYKIIEKRQSVAFWCNPISGHATLYWYQQILGQGPKLLIQFQNNGVVDDSQLPKDRFSAERLKGVDSTLKIQPAKLEDSAVYLCASSLDVGDFYGYTFGSGTRLTVV.

Only one count was recorded for this clone. V is TRBV18 and J is TRBJ1-5; D not certain. Germline CDR1 reads KGHSH; CDR2 reads LQKENI. Trimming took 3 bases from V and 6 from J, leaving 12 bases between them. The CDR3 length is 14 residues. The CDR3 nucleotides read TGTGCCAGCTCACCCGACGGCATCTCTCAGCCCCAGCATTTT. This sequence encodes CASSPDGISQPQHF.

V and J are TRBV20-1 and TRBJ1-5; D remains unclear. V lost 3 bases, J lost 0 bases, and 6 bases lay in between. Germline V lookup: CDR1 DFQATT, CDR2 SNEGSKA (reference sequence). The CDR3 has 13 amino acids. CDR3 coding DNA: TGCAGTGCTAGTCTGGGTAGCAATCAGCCCCAGCATTTT. Protein: CSASLGSNQPQHF.

This sequence joins TRBV11-2 and TRBJ1-3; D is uncertain. Per the germline V gene, CDR1 is SGHAT and CDR2 is FQNNGV. The CDR3 is 12 amino acids. V lost 2 bases, J lost 4 bases, and 3 bases lay in between. The chain's CDR3 is CASSLSGNTIYF. For the CDR3, the DNA is TGTGCCAGCAGCTTATCCGGAAACACCATATATTTT. The whole variable domain, filled in from reference TRBV11-2 and TRBJ1-3, reads EAGVAQSPRYKIIEKRQSVAFWCNPISGHATLYWYQQILGQGPKLLIQFQNNGVVDDSQLPKDRFSAERLKGVDSTLKIQPAKLEDSAVYLCASSLSGNTIYFGEGSWLTVV.

In this sample, this clone turned up once. The chain couples TRBV21-1 to TRBJ1-1; the table's D gene call, TRBD1, was not cross checked with the DNA. TRBV21-1 is listed as a pseudogene. The length of the CDR3 is 14 residues. Written as DNA, the CDR3 is TGTGCCAGCAGCAAAGAGACAGGGGTTGGCGAGGATTTCTTT. This encodes CASSKETGVGEDFF.

The chain uses TRBV19 and TRBJ2-7, with D perhaps matching TRBD1 or TRBD2 (6 bases each). Germline CDR1 reads LNHDA; CDR2 reads SQIVND (reference sequence). The CDR3 length is 16 residues. V gave up 7 bases and J gave up 3 bases, with 22 bases separating them. The CDR3 reads CASIKGGSPTHYEQYF. The CDR3 nucleotides are TGTGCCAGTATTAAGGGGGGCAGCCCAACCCACTACGAGCAGTACTTC. Variable domain in full (rest from reference TRBV19 and TRBJ2-7): DGGITQSPKYLFRKEGQNVTLSCEQNLNHDAMYWYRQDPGQGLRLIYYSQIVNDFQKGDIAEGYSVSREKKESFPLTVTSAQKNPTAFYLCASIKGGSPTHYEQYFGPGTRLTVT.

The J gene is TRBJ1-1, the V gene TRBV28; tentative D call: TRBD1 (5 bases). Trimming removed 5 bases from V and 11 bases from J, with 12 bases in between. Germline lookup yields CDR1 MDHEN and CDR2 SYDVKM. CDR3 length equals 11 residues. The CDR3 sequence is CASSAGFAAFF. The CDR3 nucleotides are TGTGCCAGCAGTGCAGGGTTTGCTGCTTTCTTT.

The chain employs TRBV11-2 and TRBJ1-5; tentatively, D is TRBD1 (6 bases). The CDR3 runs 13 residues. V was trimmed by 5 bases and J by 4 bases, leaving 9 bases between them. The germline gives CDR1 SGHAT, CDR2 FQNNGV. The CDR3 protein is CASSTQGNQPQHF. The CDR3 DNA follows: TGTGCCAGCAGCACACAGGGAAATCAGCCCCAGCATTTT.

The rearrangement uses TRBV2 and TRBJ1-4; 10 positions agree with TRBD1. Germline V gene sequence: CDR1 SNHLY, CDR2 FYNNEI. V lost 6 bases, J lost 7 bases, and 8 bases stayed unmatched. This CDR3 has 15 amino acids. CDR3 sequence reads: CASSLDRGRGEKLFF. The CDR3 coding sequence is TGTGCCAGCAGCCTTGACAGGGGGCGGGGTGAAAAACTGTTTTTT.

This clone was counted a single time. The chain employs TRBV7-2 and TRBJ2-5, with 8 bases fitting TRBD1. This CDR3 comprises 14 residues. Germline V gene sequence: CDR1 SGHTA, CDR2 FQGNSA. The V segment lost 5 bases and the J segment 5 bases; nucleotides outside the gene matches: 7. CDR3 region: CASSPNRGRETQYF. CDR3 nucleotide sequence: TGTGCCAGCAGCCCGAACAGGGGGAGGGAGACCCAGTACTTC.

V gene TRBV7-2 combines with J gene TRBJ1-4, with TRBD1 matching 10 bases. The CDR3 is 15 residues long. After removal of 3 bases from V and 5 bases from J, the junction contained 3 bases not matched to a gene. Germline lookup yields CDR1 SGHTA and CDR2 FQGNSA. CDR3 in amino acids: CASSLDRGSNEKLFF. CDR3 sequence (DNA): TGTGCCAGCAGCTTGGACAGGGGGTCGAATGAAAAACTGTTTTTT.

The chain's CDR3 is CASNLDRGPYGYTF. CDR3 in DNA: TGTGCCAGCAATTTGGACAGGGGGCCTTATGGCTACACCTTC. The chain uses TRBV6-5 and TRBJ1-2, with 11 bases aligning to TRBD1. Trimming cost V 7 bases and J 5 bases; bases outside gene matches: 6. This CDR3 is built from 14 residues. Germline V gene lookup returns CDR1 MNHEY and CDR2 SVGAGI.

This chain links TRBV19 with TRBJ2-3; TRBD1 is a possible D gene (5 bases). The V gene lost 5 bases and the J gene lost 5 bases, with 14 bases spanning the gap. Germline V CDR1 and CDR2: LNHDA, SQIVND (reference sequence). This CDR3 region has 14 residues. The CDR3: CASSGSPGIDTQYF. Here the CDR3 DNA reads TGTGCCAGTAGTGGCTCGCCAGGGATAGATACGCAGTATTTT.

V gene TRBV28 combines with J gene TRBJ1-2; D ambiguous. The V gene's germline CDR1 is MDHEN and CDR2 SYDVKM. The CDR3 loop spans 12 amino acids. Trimming left V 2 bases short and J 4 bases short, with 5 bases between. The CDR3 spells CASSLETYGYTF. CDR3 DNA: TGTGCCAGCAGTTTAGAAACCTATGGCTACACCTTC.

V is TRBV18 and J is TRBJ2-1; D is undetermined. Trimming pared 3 bases from V and 7 bases from J, leaving 4 bases between. Germline values: CDR1 KGHSH, CDR2 LQKENI. This CDR3 contains 11 residues. CDR3 in DNA: TGTGCCAGCTCACCTTATAATGAGCAGTTCTTC. Translating gives CASSPYNEQFF.

The chain employs TRBV30 and TRBJ2-1, with D uncertain. Germline V gene data show CDR1 as GTSNPN and CDR2 as SVGIG (reference sequence). This CDR3 has 11 amino acids. V lost 2 bases and J 10 bases, leaving 9 bases between the germline ends. The DNA for the CDR3 is TGTGCCTGGAGTCGGAACGAGGAGCAGTTCTTC. This sequence encodes CAWSRNEEQFF.

The rearrangement uses TRBV7-2 and TRBJ2-7; either TRBD1 or TRBD2 may supply D (5 bases each). The V end lost 3 bases, the J end lost 0 bases, and 9 bases lay between the germline ends. The CDR3 has 14 residues. From germline, CDR1 is SGHTA and CDR2 FQGNSA. The CDR3 DNA reads as TGTGCCAGCAGCTTGGGACCTGGCTCCTACGAGCAGTACTTC. Translated: CASSLGPGSYEQYF.

The rearrangement uses TRBV5-8 and TRBJ1-1; no reliable D call. Germline V lookup: CDR1 SGHTS, CDR2 YDEGEE. The ends were cut back, 2 bases at V and 1 base at J, with 6 bases in the middle. The CDR3 is made up of 13 amino acids. The CDR3: CASSLGPNTEAFF. The CDR3 DNA reads TGTGCCAGCAGCTTAGGTCCGAACACTGAAGCTTTCTTT.

This clone was detected only a few times. The V and J genes are TRBV29-1 and TRBJ2-1; D is perhaps TRBD2 (5 bases). Trimming took 5 bases from V and 5 from J, leaving 16 bases between them. CDR1 and CDR2 from the germline V gene are SQVTM and ANQGSEA. The CDR3 covers 14 residues. This CDR3 is CSVSRRDGDNEQFF. CDR3 in DNA: TGCAGCGTTTCTAGACGGGATGGGGACAATGAGCAGTTCTTC.

CDR3: CATSQTSMTYEQYF. The CDR3 bases are TGTGCCACCAGCCAAACCTCGATGACCTACGAGCAGTACTTC. V is TRBV15 and J is TRBJ2-7; D gene unclear. This CDR3 has 14 residues. Germline values: CDR1 LNHNV, CDR2 YYDKDF (reference sequence). The V end was cut by 5 bases, the J end by 2 bases, with 13 bases between.

The V call is TRBV5-1, the J call TRBJ1-3, with a weak D call TRBD1 (6 bases). The length of the CDR3 is 15 residues. Per germline, CDR1 SGHRS and CDR2 YFSETQ. V dropped 7 bases and J dropped 0 bases, with 14 bases sitting between them. The CDR3 loop is CASSRDKSSGNTIYF. CDR3 sequence (DNA): TGCGCCAGCTCTCGGGACAAAAGCTCTGGAAACACCATATATTTT.

V and J are TRBV7-9 and TRBJ1-2; 8 nucleotides align to TRBD1. Germline values: CDR1 SEHNR, CDR2 FQNEAQ (reference sequence). The V gene end was trimmed by 4 bases and the J gene end by 4 bases; junction bases not matched to a gene: 8. The CDR3 is 15 amino acids. The CDR3 sequence is CASSSNTGGPYGYTF. In DNA, the CDR3 is TGTGCCAGCAGCTCGAACACAGGGGGGCCCTATGGCTACACCTTC.

The CDR3 sequence is CASSFIGAYEQYF. Here the CDR3 DNA reads TGTGCCAGCAGCTTTATAGGTGCCTACGAGCAGTACTTC. The V call is TRBV5-5, the J call TRBJ2-7, with D unclear. The CDR3 runs 13 residues. Looked up from germline, CDR1 is SGHKS and CDR2 is YYEKEE (reference sequence). V was clipped by 2 bases and J by 2 bases, with 8 bases between them.